These 14 T cell receptor beta chains were sequenced from one sample in a study of response to subunit inactivated influenza vaccine (dated by TCRdb to the late 2010s). Receptor libraries were prepared by RT-PCR. Sequencing used an Illumina HiSeq 2500. Clones were called with MiXCR by TCRdb after fastp trimmed the public reads at Q25, and only in-frame beta chains were retained. Records with the same CDR3 protein are collapsed into one entry carrying the most frequent genes and DNA. Counted in this sample were hundreds of thousands of distinct CDR3 sequences; 11% to 15% of them appeared once. The ten largest clonotypes hold 5.5% to 7% of the sample. The sequenced sample was PBMCs from blood, obtained 14 days before vaccination. The receptors stem from a man in his fifties who received an inactivated influenza vaccine. Donor details come from another sample of the same person, matched by shared clones.

This clonotype came up many times. The gene calls are TRBV20-1 and TRBJ2-1; the match to TRBD2 covers 9 bases. The CDR3 is 14 amino acids. V gave up 0 bases and J gave up 6 bases; unmatched junction bases: 3. CDR1 is DFQATT and CDR2 is SNEGSKA in the germline V gene (reference sequence). DNA for the CDR3: TGCAGTGCTAGAGACGCGGGGGGGCTCAATGAGCAGTTCTTC. Its translation is CSARDAGGLNEQFF.

The V gene is TRBV7-9, the J gene TRBJ2-7, with 10 bases aligning to TRBD1. Germline V lookup: CDR1 SEHNR, CDR2 FQNEAQ (reference sequence). Germline trimming cut 1 base from V and 2 bases from J; bases unmatched to any gene: 5. The CDR3 has 16 amino acids. CDR3 DNA sequence: TGTGCCAGCAGCTTAGGGGTGGGACAGGGGCCCTACGAGCAGTACTTC. It specifies CASSLGVGQGPYEQYF.

V gene TRBV20-1 combines with J gene TRBJ1-5; a weak D match, TRBD1 (6 bases). CDR1 is DFQATT, CDR2 SNEGSKA, per germline (reference sequence). The V end was cut by 0 bases, the J end by 4 bases, with 7 bases between. The CDR3 is 13 amino acids. Here the CDR3 DNA reads TGCAGTGCTAGAGAGCAGGGGAATCAGCCCCAGCATTTT. This gives the protein CSAREQGNQPQHF.

V usage is TRBV9 and J usage is TRBJ1-6; D gene uncertain. Germline CDR1 reads SGDLS; CDR2 reads YYNGEE. The CDR3 consists of 13 residues. V shed 2 bases and J shed 7 bases, with 7 bases lying between them. CDR3 bases: TGTGCCAGCAGCGTGGAGCCAAATTCACCCCTCCACTTT. Protein: CASSVEPNSPLHF.

This clonotype was observed a handful of times. V gene TRBV3-1 combines with J gene TRBJ1-1; D possibly corresponds to TRBD1 (5 bases). The CDR3 is 14 amino acids. Germline lookup yields CDR1 LGHDT and CDR2 YNNKEL (reference sequence). V was trimmed by 4 bases and J by 5 bases, leaving 14 bases between them. In DNA form, the CDR3 reads TGTGCCAGCAGCCCAACCCGGAGGGGAACTGAAGCTTTCTTT. Protein: CASSPTRRGTEAFF.

The chain couples TRBV7-2 to TRBJ2-4; TRBD2 is a possible D gene (6 bases). V was trimmed by 1 base and J by 3 bases, leaving 13 bases between them. Germline CDR1 is SGHTA and CDR2 is FQGNSA. The CDR3 consists of 16 residues. In DNA, the CDR3 is TGTGCCAGCAGCTTAGTGGCGGGAACGAACAAAAACATTCAGTACTTC. Its protein product is CASSLVAGTNKNIQYF. The variable domain in full, completed from reference TRBV7-2 and TRBJ2-4, reads GAGVSQSPSNKVTEKGKDVELRCDPISGHTALYWYRQSLGQGLEFLIYFQGNSAPDKSGLPSDRFSAERTGGSVSTLTIQRTQQEDSAVYLCASSLVAGTNKNIQYFGAGTRLSVL.

This clonotype turned up a few times. The chain carries TRBV15 and TRBJ2-7; 8 bases match TRBD2. This CDR3 has 15 amino acids. Germline V CDR1 and CDR2: LNHNV, YYDKDF (reference sequence). Germline trimming cut 5 bases from V and 2 bases from J; bases unmatched to any gene: 8. For the CDR3, the DNA is TGTGCCACCAGCCATCCGGGACTAGATACCTACGAGCAGTACTTC. The encoded protein is CATSHPGLDTYEQYF.

The V and J genes are TRBV7-2 and TRBJ2-7; 7 nucleotides align to TRBD1. CDR1 and CDR2 (germline): SGHTA, FQGNSA. CDR3 size: 13 residues. The V and J ends lost 4 bases and 5 bases, in that order; junction bases with no gene match: 5. The chain's CDR3 is CASSSGTVDEQYF. The CDR3 DNA reads as TGTGCCAGCAGCTCCGGGACAGTGGACGAGCAGTACTTC.

The CDR3 DNA sequence: TGCAGTGTTCCGAGGGGCGGGGGGGCCTACAATGAGCAGTTCTTC. This sequence encodes CSVPRGGGAYNEQFF. This rearrangement joins TRBV20-1 to TRBJ2-1, with 9 bases fitting TRBD2. CDR1 is DFQATT, CDR2 SNEGSKA, per germline (reference sequence). This CDR3 spans 15 amino acids. J was trimmed by 2 bases and V by 7 bases; bases with no gene match: 9.

This clonotype came up a few times. V is TRBV5-5 and J is TRBJ2-1; D possibly corresponds to TRBD1 (6 bases). Germline V gene lookup returns CDR1 SGHKS and CDR2 YYEKEE (reference sequence). The CDR3 extends over 15 amino acids. Trimming removed 0 bases at V and 8 bases at J, with 15 bases between. The CDR3 sequence: CASSLAGDASDEQFF. The CDR3 nucleotides read TGTGCCAGCAGCTTGGCAGGGGACGCTTCGGATGAGCAGTTCTTC.

The V gene is TRBV7-9, the J gene TRBJ1-1; no definite D call. CDR3 length: 13 residues. Germline lookup yields CDR1 SEHNR and CDR2 FQNEAQ (reference sequence). The germline V and J ends were trimmed by 5 bases and 3 bases, with 10 bases remaining between them. CDR3 residues: CASSGPLDTEAFF. The CDR3 nucleotides are TGTGCCAGCAGCGGCCCCCTGGACACTGAAGCTTTCTTT.

This clonotype was counted ten times or more. The chain's CDR3 is CASSYRGRYYEQYF. The DNA of the CDR3 is TGTGCCAGCAGTTACAGGGGCCGATACTACGAGCAGTACTTC. V is TRBV6-2 or TRBV6-3 and J is TRBJ2-7, with D perhaps matching TRBD1 (5 bases). The V end was cut by 2 bases, the J end by 3 bases, with 11 bases between. Germline values: CDR1 MNHEY, CDR2 SVGEGT. The CDR3 spans 14 residues.

The table lists this clonotype with many counts. The chain links TRBV5-5 to TRBJ1-2; D unclear. Germline V gene sequence: CDR1 SGHKS, CDR2 YYEKEE (reference sequence). The V end was cut by 1 base, the J end by 8 bases, with 15 bases between. The CDR3 runs 14 residues. The CDR3, as DNA: TGTGCCAGCAGCTTGATTGGGCCGCAGGAGGGCTACACCTTC. It translates to CASSLIGPQEGYTF.

This clonotype has only a few counts. This chain uses TRBV20-1 with TRBJ2-1, with D possibly being TRBD2 (5 bases). Trimming removed 4 bases from V and 12 bases from J, with 16 bases in between. The germline gives CDR1 DFQATT, CDR2 SNEGSKA (reference sequence). There are 12 residues in the CDR3. The CDR3 region is CSANPPGSPQFF. Written as DNA, the CDR3 is TGCAGTGCTAATCCTCCGGGATCCCCGCAGTTCTTC.